This TCR beta chain emerged from a study of regulatory T cells in long-lasting Graves disease. General study findings and limits: No thyroid tissue was studied; the work used peripheral blood only. Patients with persistent Graves' had lower TCR diversity than newly diagnosed patients.

Per germline, CDR1 MDHEN and CDR2 SYDVKM. CDR3 length equals 16 residues. V was trimmed by 7 bases and J by 0 bases, leaving 16 bases between them. Time point of the sample: newly diagnosed GD, antithyroid drugs for less than 3 months. The TCR library used RNA extracted from PBMCs. According to the study, TCR beta libraries were built with iRepertoire HTBI primers and CDR3-region Arm-PCR. A single record per CDR3 protein comes from TCRdb applying MiXCR to the multiplex PCR reads. The sample holds 350,000 to 550,000 distinct CDR3 sequences, approximately 15% seen once. This clonotype occurred many times. The antigen is not known. In addition, the sample was reused for a study of T cells in Graves' hyperthyroidism and ophthalmopathy.

The receptor comes from a woman in her forties or fifties with Graves disease. The chain joins TRBV28 to TRBJ2-1; D gene uncertain. The sample consisted of peripheral blood mononuclear cells (PBMCs), taken at new diagnosis, from a patient treated with antithyroid drugs. The CDR3 sequence: CASTSETPISYNEQFF. The CDR3 DNA sequence: TGTGCCAGCACCTCGGAGACACCGATCTCCTACAATGAGCAGTTCTTC.